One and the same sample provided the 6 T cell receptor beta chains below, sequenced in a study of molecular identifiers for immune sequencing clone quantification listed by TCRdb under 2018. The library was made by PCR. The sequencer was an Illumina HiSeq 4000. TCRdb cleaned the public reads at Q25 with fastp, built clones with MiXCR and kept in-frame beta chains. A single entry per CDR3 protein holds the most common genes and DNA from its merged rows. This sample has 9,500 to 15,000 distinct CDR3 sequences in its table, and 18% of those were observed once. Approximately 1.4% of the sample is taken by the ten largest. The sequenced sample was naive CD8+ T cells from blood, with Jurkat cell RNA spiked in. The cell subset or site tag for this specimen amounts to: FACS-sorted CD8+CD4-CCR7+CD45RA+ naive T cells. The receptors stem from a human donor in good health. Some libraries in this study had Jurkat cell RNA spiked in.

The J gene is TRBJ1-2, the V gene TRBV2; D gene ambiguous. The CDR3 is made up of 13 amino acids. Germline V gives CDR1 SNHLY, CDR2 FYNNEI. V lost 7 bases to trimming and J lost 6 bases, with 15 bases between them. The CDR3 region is CASTVFPGDGYTF. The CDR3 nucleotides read TGTGCCAGCACCGTCTTTCCGGGCGATGGCTACACCTTC.

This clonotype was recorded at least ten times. CDR3 DNA: TGTGCCATCAGGTCAGGGGACTTGGAAGATACGCAGTATTTT. Amino acids: CAIRSGDLEDTQYF. J is TRBJ2-3 and V is TRBV10-3, with D perhaps TRBD1 or TRBD2 (6 bases each). This CDR3 contains 14 residues. Germline CDR1 reads ENHRY; CDR2 reads SYGVKD. V gave up 6 bases and J gave up 5 bases, with 15 bases separating them.

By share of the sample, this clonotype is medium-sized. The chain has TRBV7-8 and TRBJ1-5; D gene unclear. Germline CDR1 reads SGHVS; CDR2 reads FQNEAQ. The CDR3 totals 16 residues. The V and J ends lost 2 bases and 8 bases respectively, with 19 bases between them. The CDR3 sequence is CASSLYARGIEEPQHF. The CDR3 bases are TGTGCCAGCAGCTTATATGCCCGAGGGATCGAGGAGCCCCAGCATTTT.

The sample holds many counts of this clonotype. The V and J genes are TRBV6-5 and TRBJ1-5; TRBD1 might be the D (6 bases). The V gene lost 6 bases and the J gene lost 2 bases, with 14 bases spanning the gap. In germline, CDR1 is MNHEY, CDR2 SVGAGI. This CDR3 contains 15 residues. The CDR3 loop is CASRVTGGGNQPQHF. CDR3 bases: TGTGCCAGCAGGGTGACTGGGGGCGGCAATCAGCCCCAGCATTTT.

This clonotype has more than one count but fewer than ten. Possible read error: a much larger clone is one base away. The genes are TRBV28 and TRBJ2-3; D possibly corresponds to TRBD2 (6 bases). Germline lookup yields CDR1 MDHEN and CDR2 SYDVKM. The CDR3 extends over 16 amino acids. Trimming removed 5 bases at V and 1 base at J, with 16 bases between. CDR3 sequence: CASSALTGEGTDTQYF. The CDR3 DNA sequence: TGTGCCAGCAGTGCCCTAACGGGGGAGGGCACAGATACGCAGTATTTT.

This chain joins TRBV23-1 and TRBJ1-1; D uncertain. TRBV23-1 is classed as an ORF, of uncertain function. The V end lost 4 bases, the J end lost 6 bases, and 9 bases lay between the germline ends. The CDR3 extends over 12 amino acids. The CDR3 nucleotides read TGCGCCAGCAGTCTTCGGGGTCCTGAAGCTTTCTTT. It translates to CASSLRGPEAFF.